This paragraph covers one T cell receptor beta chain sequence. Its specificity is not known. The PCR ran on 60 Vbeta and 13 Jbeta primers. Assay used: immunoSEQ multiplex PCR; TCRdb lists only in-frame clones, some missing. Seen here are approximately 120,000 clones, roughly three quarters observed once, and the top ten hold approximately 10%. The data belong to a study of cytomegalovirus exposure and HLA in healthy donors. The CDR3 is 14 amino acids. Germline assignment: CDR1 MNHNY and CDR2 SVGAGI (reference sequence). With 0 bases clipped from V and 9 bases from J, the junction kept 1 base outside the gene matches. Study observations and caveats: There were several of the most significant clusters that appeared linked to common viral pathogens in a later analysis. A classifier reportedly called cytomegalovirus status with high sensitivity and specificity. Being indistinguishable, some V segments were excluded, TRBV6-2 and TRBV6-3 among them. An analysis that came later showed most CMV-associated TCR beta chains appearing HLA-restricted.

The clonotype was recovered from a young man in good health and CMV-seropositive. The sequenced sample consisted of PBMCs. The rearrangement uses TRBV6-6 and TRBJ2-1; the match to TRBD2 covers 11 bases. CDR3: CASSYSLAGGEQFF. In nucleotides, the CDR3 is TGTGCCAGCAGTTACTCGCTAGCGGGGGGTGAGCAGTTCTTC.